This TCR beta chain was sequenced for a study of cytomegalovirus exposure and HLA in healthy donors (dated by TCRdb to 2016 to 2017). Looking at the study overall: According to an earlier analysis of around 600 of the donors, about 180 million T cells yielded some 120 million unique TCR beta sequences and approximately 300 Gb of sequence data. About 300 gigabases of sequencing data and tens of millions of unique TCR sequences were included in an early release covering 550 to 650 HLA-typed donors. Of the roughly 400 genotyped donors, approximately 82% fell in the genetic ancestry cluster associated with self-reported Caucasian donors. The study aimed to test whether signatures of past pathogen exposure could be identified by cataloging public T cell receptors. The T cell repertoires of around 730 subjects were profiled by immunosequencing and related to cytomegalovirus serostatus. Besides the first cohort of 666 subjects, a separate validation cohort made up of over 100 different subjects was used. To predict cytomegalovirus infection status, the study combined high-throughput TCR immunosequencing, statistical association of individual TCRs with disease status, and machine learning. To study patterns of TCR occurrence, a later analysis re-analyzed previously published TCR beta repertoires from 666 donors and added high-resolution HLA genotyping. Rather than drawing on any new phenotypic data, the later analysis identified candidate immune exposures from TCR beta sequences and the way those sequences occurred across donors. In an earlier analysis of a few hundred of the donors, high-throughput TCR beta sequencing was used to judge whether each TCR beta V gene segment behaved as functional or pseudogenic. Alongside the repertoire data, information on donor age, sex, ethnicity and CMV serostatus was compiled. In a later genetic analysis, genome-wide SNP genotypes for about three fifths of the 666 donors were used, and that subset was treated as a discovery cohort. Every discovery cohort repertoire had been produced on one sequencing platform. HLA typing covered class I and class II loci at four-digit resolution. Typing coverage differed by locus: A, B, C, DRB1 and DQB1 were typed in about 620-640 donors, DQA1 in 500 to 550, DPA1 in around 600, and DPB1 in 450 to 480. Four to six DR-DQ haplotypes were handled as single units for association and clustering, since linkage in the cohort was strong. Across approximately 400 genotyped donors of the cohort, an average of about 240,000 unique TCR beta nucleotide sequences per donor were sequenced, and around 20% of those sequences were non-productive. What the authors observed across the whole study: A later genetic analysis associated a missense DCLRE1C variant with V-gene and J-gene trimming of TCR beta chains, and an independent cohort replicated the association. The study listed 150 to 200 TCR beta chains as associated with cytomegalovirus. Linkage disequilibrium might explain the correlated functional status among segregating V segments, but an unknown experimental factor could not be excluded. Compared with equally common non-associated chains, HLA-associated TCR beta chains in a later analysis were more clonally expanded and had lower generation probabilities. According to a later genetic analysis, donors in an Asian-associated ancestry cluster had fewer N-insertions in productive TCRs than the roughly 660-donor mean. While some public TCRs were present in many individuals, most TCR sequences turned up only very rarely across donors. Broadly in line with IMGT annotations, most TCR beta V segments showed up in productive rearrangements about 87% or about 30% of the time in an earlier analysis of under 700 of the donors. According to a later analysis, TCR association rates differed among HLA loci, with DRB1 alleles showing the most associated TCRs and HLA-C alleles showing the fewest. Because some donors lacked HLA typing at each locus, the association tests relied only on the typed subset. This cohort had only TCR beta chains sequenced, and the lack of alpha or paired-chain data limited which features could be detected. In a later analysis, some 17,000 TCR beta sequences were associated with specific HLA alleles at a false discovery rate of 0.05. According to a later analysis, parvovirus B19, influenza, CMV and Epstein-Barr virus appeared linked to several top co-occurrence clusters. A further reported finding was that TCR beta sequences accurately predicted the HLA-A and HLA-B alleles for most subjects in the first cohort. Some IMGT-functional V segments, including TRBV6-2 and TRBV6-3, could not be told apart with the 87-base-pair reads, so those segments were excluded. Sequencing depth was assumed to be roughly uniform across donors in the presence/absence analyses, though that assumption may not hold. In vitro tests confirmed that a few of the cytomegalovirus-associated TCR beta chains recognize cytomegalovirus antigens. The sequencing pipeline was judged likely to have produced a cluster of highly shared sequence variants as a technical artifact. The only immune exposure information available for the cohort was CMV serostatus. Most CMV-associated TCR beta chains appeared to be HLA-restricted in a later analysis, and the HLA associations seemed to be driven largely by CMV exposure. The authors suggested that the approach could potentially be extended to other disease states and immunological phenotypes. The earlier analysis of approximately 540 of the donors excluded roughly 16 rarely observed V segments, including chromosome 9 orphons, because counts were too low. When HLA alleles, especially DR and DQ, strongly co-occurred, TCR associations were difficult to assign to individual alleles. The classifier was reported to diagnose cytomegalovirus status with high specificity and sensitivity in both the original and validation cohorts.

The library was built by means of the immunoSEQ multiplex PCR assay. The multiplex PCR relied on a mix of 60 forward primers for TCR Vbeta segments and 13 reverse primers for TCR Jbeta segments. Amplification of the CDR3 region of rearranged TCR beta genes was performed with a multiplex PCR assay on genomic DNA. The amplified TCR beta libraries were sequenced on the Illumina HiSeq System as 87-base-pair reads. Per the authors' processing: A later analysis counted 65 million to 90 million unique TCR beta chains across the 700 or so repertoires, and some 12 million of these chains were shared by at least two donors. Raw reads were error-corrected and collapsed into unique sequences with a nearest-neighbor algorithm that merged closely related sequences to remove PCR and sequencing errors. CDR3 sequences were aligned to IMGT reference sequences to assign V, D and J gene segments. For a sequence to be retained, at least a six-nucleotide match to both a V gene segment and a J gene segment was required. Rearrangements were classified as productive when the CDR3 lacked stop codons and remained in frame with V and J, and all other rearrangements were classified as non-productive. Following IMGT convention, CDR3 was defined as the stretch from the second conserved V-encoded cysteine up to the conserved J-encoded phenylalanine. In an earlier analysis of 587 of the donors, sequences lacking an unambiguous match to a single V gene segment were excluded. An earlier analysis of some 610 of the donors called V segments functional above 56.7% productive rearrangements and segregating when the between-donor standard deviation exceeded 5%. A statistical classification framework was developed to diagnose cytomegalovirus status using the catalog of TCR beta chain sequences. V and J gene assignment, in a later analysis, came from comparing TCR nucleotide sequences with IMGT/GENE-DB human TR gene sequences. Using the TCRdist pipeline, a later analysis assigned CDR3 sequences along with most-parsimonious VDJ recombination scenarios. In a later analysis, each TCR beta chain was defined by its CDR3 amino acid sequence together with its V-gene family, and reads lacking a unique V-gene family were excluded. A later analysis removed 550 to 700 highly shared, low-generation-probability nucleotide sequences to deal with suspected cross-contamination and a sequencing artifact. In a later analysis, a clonal expansion index was calculated for each public chain from normalized within-repertoire ranks of inferred template counts. A later analysis computed generation probabilities with a VDJ recombination model fitted to out-of-frame rearrangements, and checked the results against IGoR. In a later analysis, TCR-TCR, TCR-HLA and TCR-CMV co-occurrence was scored with hypergeometric tests, and a repertoire-size bias correction was applied to TCR pairs. False discovery rates were estimated in a later analysis by permuting HLA or CMV assignments 20 times. In a later analysis, co-occurring TCRs were grouped with DBSCAN, and TCRdist sequence similarity was added when clustering was performed within HLA-allele-positive subsets. Repertoires with fewer than 30,000 or more than 120,000 public chains were left out of co-occurrence clustering, as were about five repertoires with anomalous nucleotide sharing. TCRdb carries this immuneACCESS record with in-frame sequences only. Its versions omit some clonotypes, under half of them owing to an unresolved V gene in the studies checked, with the rest unexplained. D and trimming were read from the DNA, whereas the V and J calls and clone size are those reported in that table. The sample has about 73,000 clones on record, over 70% of them singletons. Clones ranked in the top ten supply around 12% of the sample.

Spanning cysteine to phenylalanine, the CDR3 consists of 16 amino acids. CDR3 DNA only is kept here, 48 bases in frame from base 1. CDR1 is given as SGDLS and CDR2 as YYNGEE, both from the germline V gene. Trimming leaves V shorter by 3 bases and J shorter by 2 bases, with the junction holding 7 bases beyond the gene matches. This clone has only one observation. The antigen it binds to is not known. Per-base quality was not reported, and no clone a single base away is much larger than it. The cohort was made up of around 720 healthy bone marrow donors. Cohort members were all nominally healthy when sampled, although unrecorded immune exposures were likely present. The donor tested CMV seronegative, placing the donor among the 350 to 400 seronegative members of the cohort. Every donor gave a peripheral blood sample, and the peripheral blood mononuclear cells from that sample were used for TCR beta sequencing. The Qiagen DNeasy Blood Extraction Kit was used to extract genomic DNA from the blood cell samples.

The material sequenced was PBMCs. This sequence originates from a man between 65 and 79 years old in good health and CMV-seronegative. The chain uses TRBV9 and TRBJ2-7, with 11 bases matching TRBD1. The base sequence is TGTGCCAGCAGCGAGGGACAGGGGGTGGGAACCTACGAGCAGTACTTC. This gives the protein CASSEGQGVGTYEQYF.